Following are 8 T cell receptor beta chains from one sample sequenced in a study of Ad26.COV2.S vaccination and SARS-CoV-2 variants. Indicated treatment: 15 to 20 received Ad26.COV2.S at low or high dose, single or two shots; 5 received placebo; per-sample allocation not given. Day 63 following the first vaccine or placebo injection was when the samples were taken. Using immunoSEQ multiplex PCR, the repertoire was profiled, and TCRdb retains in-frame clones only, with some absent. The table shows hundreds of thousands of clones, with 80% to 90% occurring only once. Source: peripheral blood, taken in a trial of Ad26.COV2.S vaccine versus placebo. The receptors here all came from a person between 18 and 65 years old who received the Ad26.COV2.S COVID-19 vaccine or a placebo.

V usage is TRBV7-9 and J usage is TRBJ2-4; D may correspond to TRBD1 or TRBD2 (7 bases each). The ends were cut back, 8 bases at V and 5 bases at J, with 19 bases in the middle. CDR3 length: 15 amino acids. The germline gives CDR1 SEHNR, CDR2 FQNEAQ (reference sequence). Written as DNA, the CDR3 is TGTGCCAGCCAGAACCAGACAGGGAGGGAAAACATTCAGTACTTC. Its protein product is CASQNQTGRENIQYF.

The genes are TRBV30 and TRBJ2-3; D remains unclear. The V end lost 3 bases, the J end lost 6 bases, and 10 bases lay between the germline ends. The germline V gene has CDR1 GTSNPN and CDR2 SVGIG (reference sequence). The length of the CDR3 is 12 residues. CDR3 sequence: CAWRSPVDTQYF. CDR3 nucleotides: TGTGCCTGGAGGTCTCCTGTGGATACGCAGTATTTT. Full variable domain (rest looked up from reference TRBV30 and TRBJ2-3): SQTIHQWPATLVQPVGSPLSLECTVEGTSNPNLYWYRQAAGRGLQLLFYSVGIGQISSEVPQNLSASRPQDRQFILSSKKLLLSDSGFYLCAWRSPVDTQYFGPGTRLTVL.

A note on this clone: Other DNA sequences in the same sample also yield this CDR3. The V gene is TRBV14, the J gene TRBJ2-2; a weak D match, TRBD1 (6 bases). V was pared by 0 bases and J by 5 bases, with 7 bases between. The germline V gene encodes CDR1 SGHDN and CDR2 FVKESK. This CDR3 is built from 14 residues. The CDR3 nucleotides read TGTGCCAGCAGCCAAGACAGGGGAACCGGGGAGCTGTTTTTT. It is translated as CASSQDRGTGELFF. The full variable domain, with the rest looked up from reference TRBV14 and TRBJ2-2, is EAGVTQFPSHSVIEKGQTVTLRCDPISGHDNLYWYRRVMGKEIKFLLHFVKESKQDESGMPNNRFLAERTGGTYSTLKVQPAELEDSGVYFCASSQDRGTGELFFGEGSRLTVL.

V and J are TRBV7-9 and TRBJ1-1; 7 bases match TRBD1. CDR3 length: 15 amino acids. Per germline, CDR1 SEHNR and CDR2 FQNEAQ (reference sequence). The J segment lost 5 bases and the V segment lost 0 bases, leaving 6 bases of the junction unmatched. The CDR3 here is CASSLARGPTTEAFF. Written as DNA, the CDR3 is TGTGCCAGCAGCTTAGCGAGGGGGCCAACGACTGAAGCTTTCTTT.

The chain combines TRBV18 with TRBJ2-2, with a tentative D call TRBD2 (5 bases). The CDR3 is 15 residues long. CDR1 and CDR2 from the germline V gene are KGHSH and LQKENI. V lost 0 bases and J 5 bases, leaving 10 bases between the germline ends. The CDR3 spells CASSPPGAGTGELFF. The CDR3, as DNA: TGTGCCAGCTCACCACCGGGAGCTGGGACCGGGGAGCTGTTTTTT.

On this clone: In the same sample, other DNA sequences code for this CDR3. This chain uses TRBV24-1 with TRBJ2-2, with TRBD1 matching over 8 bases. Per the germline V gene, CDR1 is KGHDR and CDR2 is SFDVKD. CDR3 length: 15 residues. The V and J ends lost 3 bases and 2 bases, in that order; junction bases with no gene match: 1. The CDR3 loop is CATSDGQGNTGELFF. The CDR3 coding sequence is TGTGCCACCAGTGATGGACAGGGCAACACCGGGGAGCTGTTTTTT.

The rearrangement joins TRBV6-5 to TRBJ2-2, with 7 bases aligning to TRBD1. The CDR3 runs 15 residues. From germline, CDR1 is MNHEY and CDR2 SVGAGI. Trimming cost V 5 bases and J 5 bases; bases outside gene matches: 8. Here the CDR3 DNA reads TGTGCCAGCAGTCCTTACACAGGGGCGACCGGGGAGCTGTTTTTT. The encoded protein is CASSPYTGATGELFF.

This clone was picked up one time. CDR3 sequence reads: CATSHVDRVNQPQHF. In nucleotides, the CDR3 is TGTGCCACCAGCCACGTTGACAGGGTCAATCAGCCCCAGCATTTT. The chain carries TRBV15 and TRBJ1-5, with 7 bases lining up with TRBD1. Germline CDR1 LNHNV, CDR2 YYDKDF (reference sequence). V was clipped by 5 bases and J by 3 bases; unmatched bases: 7. This CDR3 comprises 15 residues.